This entry concerns a single T cell receptor (beta chain). No cognate antigen has been identified for it. Base qualities are missing; no much larger clone stands one base away. The method was the immunoSEQ multiplex PCR assay. For the multiplex PCR, a mixture combining 60 forward primers for TCR Vbeta segments and 13 reverse primers for TCR Jbeta segments was used. The CDR3 region of rearranged TCR beta genes was amplified from genomic DNA with a multiplex PCR assay. On the Illumina HiSeq System, the amplified TCR beta libraries were sequenced as 87-base-pair reads. In the original analysis: In a later analysis, roughly 80 million unique TCR beta chains were counted across the 500 to 850 repertoires, and roughly 10 million of these chains were shared by at least two donors. Raw reads were error-corrected and collapsed into unique sequences by a nearest-neighbor algorithm in which closely related sequences were merged to remove PCR and sequencing errors. To assign V, D and J gene segments, CDR3 sequences were aligned to IMGT reference sequences. For a sequence to be retained, a match of at least six nucleotides was required to both a V gene segment and a J gene segment. A rearrangement counted as productive if the CDR3 had no stop codons and remained in frame with V and J, and every other rearrangement counted as non-productive. CDR3 was defined according to IMGT convention as the region running from the second conserved V-encoded cysteine to the conserved J-encoded phenylalanine. In an earlier analysis of around 570 of the donors, sequences lacking an unambiguous match to a single V gene segment were excluded. An earlier analysis of 587 of the donors called V segments functional above 56.7% productive rearrangements and segregating when the between-donor standard deviation exceeded 5%. To diagnose cytomegalovirus status from the catalog of TCR beta chain sequences, a statistical classification framework was built. In a later analysis, V and J genes were assigned by comparing TCR nucleotide sequences against IMGT/GENE-DB human TR gene sequences. The TCRdist pipeline was used in a later analysis to assign CDR3 sequences and most-parsimonious VDJ recombination scenarios. In a later analysis, each TCR beta chain was defined by its CDR3 amino acid sequence together with its V-gene family, and reads without a unique V-gene family were excluded. As a way to deal with suspected cross-contamination and a sequencing artifact, a later analysis dropped approximately 570 nucleotide sequences that were highly shared and had low generation probability. In a later analysis, a clonal expansion index for each public chain was calculated from normalized within-repertoire ranks of inferred template counts. A later analysis computed generation probabilities with a VDJ recombination model fitted to out-of-frame rearrangements, and checked the results against IGoR. In a later analysis, hypergeometric tests were used to score TCR-TCR, TCR-HLA and TCR-CMV co-occurrence, with a repertoire-size bias correction applied to TCR pairs. False discovery rates were estimated in a later analysis by permuting HLA or CMV assignments 20 times. A later analysis grouped co-occurring TCRs with DBSCAN, adding TCRdist sequence similarity when clustering within HLA-allele-positive subsets. Repertoires with fewer than 30,000 or more than 120,000 public chains were left out of co-occurrence clustering, as were a handful of repertoires with anomalous nucleotide sharing. The immuneACCESS repertoire file appears here via TCRdb, limited to in-frame rearrangements. These files lack a portion of the clones; in checked studies, under half of the deficit traces to unresolved V genes, and the cause of the others is not known. V and J calls plus clone size are reproduced from that table; the DNA served to infer D and trimming. The table for this sample lists 180,000 or so clones; more than 60% of them were counted only once. The top ten clones comprise about 1.5% of the sample.

This entry comes from a study of cytomegalovirus exposure and HLA in healthy donors (dated by TCRdb to between 2016 and 2019). Broadly, across the study: An earlier analysis of around 600 of the donors reported approximately 270 Gb of sequence data and some 100 million unique TCR beta sequences from 150 million to 200 million T cells. An early release that covered roughly 600 HLA-typed donors contained approximately 300 gigabases of sequencing data and around 80 million unique TCR sequences. The genetic ancestry cluster associated with self-reported Caucasian donors included 81% of the roughly 390 genotyped donors. The study aimed to test whether cataloging public T cell receptors could reveal signatures of past pathogen exposure. The study profiled the T cell repertoires of 500 to 800 subjects by immunosequencing and related them to cytomegalovirus serostatus. A separate validation cohort of roughly 110 different subjects was used in addition to the roughly 620-subject first cohort. To predict cytomegalovirus infection status, the study combined high-throughput TCR immunosequencing, statistical association of individual TCRs with disease status, and machine learning. A later analysis re-analyzed previously published TCR beta repertoires from 666 donors and added high-resolution HLA genotyping to study TCR occurrence patterns. The later analysis used no new phenotypic data to find candidate immune exposures, relying instead on TCR beta sequences and their occurrence across donors. An earlier analysis of several hundred of the donors used high-throughput TCR beta sequencing to judge whether each TCR beta V gene segment behaved as functional or pseudogenic. Donor age, sex, ethnicity and CMV serostatus were compiled together with the repertoire data. A later genetic analysis took genome-wide SNP genotypes for 398 of the 666 donors and used that subset as a discovery cohort. All discovery cohort repertoires had been generated using a single sequencing platform. HLA typing included class I and class II loci at four-digit resolution. The number of donors typed differed by locus, with 629-630 for A, B, C, DRB1 and DQB1, roughly 520 for DQA1, 600 to 610 for DPA1, and approximately 470 for DPB1. Because of strong linkage in the cohort, roughly five DR-DQ haplotypes were treated as single units for association and clustering. On average, roughly 200,000 unique TCR beta nucleotide sequences were sequenced per donor among 300 to 500 genotyped donors of the cohort, with roughly 18% of those sequences being non-productive. Overall results and qualifications from the work: In vitro tests confirmed that a few of the cytomegalovirus-associated TCR beta chains recognize cytomegalovirus antigens. A further reported finding was that TCR beta sequences accurately predicted the HLA-A and HLA-B alleles for most subjects in the first cohort. Because counts were too low, roughly 18 rarely observed V segments, including chromosome 9 orphons, were left out of the earlier analysis of over 550 of the donors. The study gave a list of over 150 TCR beta chains associated with cytomegalovirus. According to a later analysis, TCR association rates differed among HLA loci, with DRB1 alleles showing the most associated TCRs and HLA-C alleles showing the fewest. Immune exposure information for the cohort was limited to CMV serostatus. The classifier was reported to diagnose cytomegalovirus status with high specificity and sensitivity in both the original and validation cohorts. An earlier analysis of roughly 570 of the donors showed that most TCR beta V segments appeared in productive rearrangements either about 87% or about 30% of the time, which broadly matched IMGT annotations. A later analysis reported that several top co-occurrence clusters appeared linked to parvovirus B19, influenza, CMV and Epstein-Barr virus. Linkage disequilibrium might explain the correlated functional status among segregating V segments, but an unknown experimental factor could not be excluded. In a later analysis, HLA-associated TCR beta chains showed more clonal expansion and lower generation probabilities than non-associated chains that were equally common. Because HLA typing was unavailable for some donors at each locus, only the typed subset was used in association tests. In this cohort, only TCR beta chains were sequenced, and detectable features were limited by the absence of alpha or paired-chain data. The authors suggested that the approach could potentially be extended to other disease states and immunological phenotypes. Specific HLA alleles were associated with 15,000 to 20,000 TCR beta sequences at a false discovery rate of 0.05 in a later analysis. Presence/absence analyses assumed roughly uniform sequencing depth across donors, an assumption that may not hold. V-gene and J-gene trimming of TCR beta chains was associated with a missense DCLRE1C variant in a later genetic analysis, and the association was replicated in an independent cohort. Because the 87-base-pair reads could not distinguish some IMGT-functional V segments, including TRBV6-2 and TRBV6-3, those segments were excluded. A cluster of highly shared sequence variants was judged likely to represent a technical artifact of the sequencing pipeline. A later analysis found that most CMV-associated TCR beta chains appeared HLA-restricted, with HLA associations seemingly driven largely by CMV exposure. Assigning TCR associations to individual alleles was difficult when HLA alleles, especially DR and DQ, strongly co-occurred. Compared with the 666-donor mean, donors in an Asian-associated ancestry cluster had fewer N-insertions in productive TCRs, according to a later genetic analysis. Across donors, most TCR sequences were observed very rarely, whereas some public TCRs were present in many individuals.

The cohort comprised some 680 healthy bone marrow donors. At the time of sampling, every cohort member was nominally healthy, though immune exposures that went unrecorded were likely present. The donor tested CMV seronegative, placing the donor among the approximately 360 seronegative members of the cohort. Each donor provided a peripheral blood sample, and peripheral blood mononuclear cells were used for TCR beta sequencing. Genomic DNA extraction from the blood cell samples was performed with the Qiagen DNeasy Blood Extraction Kit. The germline V gene sets CDR1 to SGHTA and CDR2 to FQGNSA. Trimming accounts for 7 bases at V and 4 bases at J, while the number of junction bases matched to no gene is 12. The CDR3 starts with the cysteine, ends with the phenylalanine, and has 15 residues. Just the 45-base CDR3 DNA is kept, in frame starting at base 1.

The chain was built from TRBV7-2 and TRBJ1-1; 7 central bases correspond to TRBD1. This receptor was obtained from a man between 18 and 35 years old in good health and CMV-seronegative. Source material: PBMCs. The encoded CDR3 is CASNPGQRRSTEAFF. The nucleotides read TGTGCCAGCAATCCGGGACAGCGTAGGAGCACTGAAGCTTTCTTT.